These 21 T cell receptor beta chains were sequenced from one sample in a study of OX40 agonist ivuxolimab in advanced cancers. Generated by immunoSEQ multiplex PCR, the TCRdb table keeps only in-frame clones and is missing some. Seen here are around 80,000 clones, 85% to 90% observed once, and the top ten hold 2.5% to 3%. The sample in question was CD4+ or CD8+ T cells sorted from blood, obtained in a trial of the OX40 agonist ivuxolimab. These receptors were obtained from an adult with an advanced solid tumor such as melanoma, head and neck, liver or kidney cancer.

V usage is TRBV9 and J usage is TRBJ1-3; D uncertain. The length of the CDR3 is 13 residues. The germline CDR1 and CDR2 sequences are SGDLS and YYNGEE. Trimming cost V 3 bases and J 4 bases, with 8 bases left between them. The CDR3 here is CASSAPEGNTIYF. DNA of the CDR3: TGTGCCAGCAGCGCACCCGAGGGAAACACCATATATTTT.

The V and J genes are TRBV19 and TRBJ2-1, with TRBD2 as a possible D gene (6 bases). This CDR3 comprises 16 residues. Trimming removed 5 bases at V and 0 bases at J, with 14 bases between. CDR1 is LNHDA and CDR2 is SQIVND in the germline V gene (reference sequence). As DNA, the CDR3 is TGTGCCAGTAGTCTTCGGGACTCGAGCTCCTACAATGAGCAGTTCTTC. Translating it yields CASSLRDSSSYNEQFF.

This chain connects TRBV6-6 to TRBJ1-1, with D unresolved. V shed 2 bases and J shed 0 bases, with 10 bases lying between them. CDR3 length: 15 residues. CDR1 is MNHNY, CDR2 SVGAGI, per germline (reference sequence). The CDR3 DNA follows: TGTGCCAGCAGTTACGACGGCCTAATGAACACTGAAGCTTTCTTT. Amino acid sequence: CASSYDGLMNTEAFF.

This chain links TRBV6-5 with TRBJ2-3, with 8 positions matching TRBD1. The CDR3 is 15 amino acids. CDR1 is MNHEY and CDR2 is SVGAGI in the germline V gene. V lost 4 bases and J lost 7; bases outside the gene matches: 10. CDR3 DNA sequence: TGTGCCAGCAGTTCCGGGACAGGACGTTCACATACGCAGTATTTT. This translates into CASSSGTGRSHTQYF.

The chain has TRBV28 and TRBJ2-2; TRBD1 matches 8 bases. Germline V gene lookup returns CDR1 MDHEN and CDR2 SYDVKM. The CDR3 covers 16 residues. The trim removed 5 bases at V and 1 base at J, leaving 6 bases unmatched. CDR3 DNA: TGTGCCAGCAGTCCCGCCGGGACAGGGAACACCGGGGAGCTGTTTTTT. It translates to CASSPAGTGNTGELFF.

This chain joins TRBV7-3 and TRBJ2-1; D is perhaps TRBD2 (6 bases). The CDR3 has 16 residues. Germline V gene data show CDR1 as SGHTA and CDR2 as FQGTGA. Trimming shortened V by 0 bases and J by 5 bases, and 14 bases separated the two germline ends. CDR3 sequence (DNA): TGTGCCAGCAGCTTAACGGGCGGGACGTTGAACAATGAGCAGTTCTTC. Encoded protein: CASSLTGGTLNNEQFF.

The chain employs TRBV4-2 and TRBJ2-3; no clear D. The CDR3 is 14 residues long. Germline V gene sequence: CDR1 LGHNA, CDR2 YNFKEQ. Trimming left V 4 bases short and J 4 bases short, with 12 bases between. Here the CDR3 DNA reads TGTGCCAGCAGCCCCGATCTTCGCCCAGATACGCAGTATTTT. This gives the protein CASSPDLRPDTQYF.

The chain is built from TRBV6-5 and TRBJ1-2; TRBD1 matches 8 bases. Germline CDR1 reads MNHEY; CDR2 reads SVGAGI. Trimming removed 4 bases from V and 0 bases from J; junction bases left unmatched: 4. The CDR3 loop spans 15 amino acids. The CDR3 spells CASSSQGAPNYGYTF. CDR3 sequence (DNA): TGTGCCAGCAGTTCCCAGGGGGCCCCTAACTATGGCTACACCTTC.

This clone was counted a single time. J is TRBJ1-1 and V is TRBV2; D not resolved. This CDR3 comprises 12 residues. The V gene's germline CDR1 is SNHLY and CDR2 FYNNEI. V lost 6 bases, J lost 1 base, and 6 bases lay in between. This CDR3 is CASREGNTEAFF. For the CDR3, the DNA is TGTGCCAGCAGAGAGGGGAACACTGAAGCTTTCTTT.

On this clone: This same CDR3 is encoded by further DNA sequences in the sample. V is TRBV9 and J is TRBJ2-2; possible D gene TRBD1, 5 bases. Trimming left V 0 bases short and J 7 bases short, with 7 bases between. Germline V gene data show CDR1 as SGDLS and CDR2 as YYNGEE. This CDR3 contains 13 residues. In nucleotides, the CDR3 is TGTGCCAGCAGCGTAGAGGGGCTCGGGGAGCTGTTTTTT. Translating gives CASSVEGLGELFF.

The chain combines TRBV18 with TRBJ2-1; 15 nucleotides line up with TRBD2. This CDR3 is built from 18 residues. Germline V lookup: CDR1 KGHSH, CDR2 LQKENI. The V gene end was trimmed by 3 bases and the J gene end by 0 bases; junction bases not matched to a gene: 3. CDR3 in amino acids: CASSPGLAGGPSYNEQFF. CDR3 sequence (DNA): TGTGCCAGCTCACCGGGACTAGCGGGGGGTCCCTCCTACAATGAGCAGTTCTTC.

J is TRBJ2-2 and V is TRBV11-2, with TRBD2 matching over 7 bases. Germline values: CDR1 SGHAT, CDR2 FQNNGV. V trimming: 1 base; J trimming: 1 base; junction bases outside the gene matches: 3. The CDR3 runs 16 residues. The CDR3 here is CASSLGLALNTGELFF. The CDR3 nucleotides read TGTGCCAGCAGCTTAGGACTAGCCCTGAACACCGGGGAGCTGTTTTTT.

The V call is TRBV7-2, the J call TRBJ2-5; TRBD1 agrees at 7 bases. The V and J ends lost 2 bases and 8 bases, in that order; junction bases with no gene match: 11. Germline CDR1 reads SGHTA; CDR2 reads FQGNSA. This CDR3 is 15 amino acids long. As DNA, the CDR3 is TGTGCCAGCAGCTTAAACGGGGACAGAACGTCCACCCAGTACTTC. Protein product: CASSLNGDRTSTQYF.

The chain uses TRBV5-1 and TRBJ2-2; 8 bases are a match to TRBD1. This CDR3 spans 16 amino acids. With V trimmed by 2 bases and J by 6 bases, 9 bases remained unmatched. Looked up from germline, CDR1 is SGHRS and CDR2 is YFSETQ. CDR3 loop: CASSFSPGQDPGELFF. The CDR3 coding sequence is TGCGCCAGCAGCTTTTCCCCGGGACAGGATCCCGGGGAGCTGTTTTTT.

Here the CDR3 reads CASSIVPSGGQETQYF. DNA for the CDR3: TGTGCCAGTAGTATAGTCCCTAGCGGGGGCCAAGAGACCCAGTACTTC. This chain joins TRBV19 and TRBJ2-5; 10 nucleotides align to TRBD2. CDR3 size: 16 residues. From germline, CDR1 is LNHDA and CDR2 SQIVND (reference sequence). With V trimmed by 1 base and J by 1 base, 3 bases remained unmatched.

The chain carries TRBV6-5 and TRBJ2-5; 7 bases are shared with TRBD1. The J segment lost 4 bases and the V segment lost 5 bases, leaving 10 bases of the junction unmatched. This CDR3 region has 15 residues. Looked up from germline, CDR1 is MNHEY and CDR2 is SVGAGI. The CDR3 coding sequence is TGTGCCAGCAGTCGTACAGGGGTATTGGTAGAGACCCAGTACTTC. This gives the protein CASSRTGVLVETQYF.

For the CDR3, the DNA is TGTGCCTGGCAGGACAGCTCCAATCAGCCCCAGCATTTT. This gives the protein CAWQDSSNQPQHF. This sequence joins TRBV30 and TRBJ1-5; D is possibly TRBD1 (6 bases). Germline V gene sequence: CDR1 GTSNPN, CDR2 SVGIG (reference sequence). Trimming removed 5 bases at V and 3 bases at J, with 11 bases between. The CDR3 is made up of 13 amino acids.

J is TRBJ2-7 and V is TRBV4-2; D is possibly TRBD2 (6 bases). From germline, CDR1 is LGHNA and CDR2 YNFKEQ. This CDR3 comprises 15 residues. V was trimmed by 0 bases and J by 5 bases, leaving 14 bases between them. The CDR3 DNA is TGTGCCAGCAGCCAAGAGGTACTGGGGAGGAACGAGCAGTACTTC. Amino acid sequence: CASSQEVLGRNEQYF.

The chain uses TRBV11-2 and TRBJ1-1; D is uncertain. Germline V CDR1 and CDR2: SGHAT, FQNNGV. The CDR3 is made up of 14 amino acids. Trimming left V 1 base short and J 7 bases short, with 13 bases between. CDR3 sequence reads: CASSLGNQGLEAFF. The CDR3 coding sequence is TGTGCCAGCAGCTTAGGGAATCAAGGGCTTGAAGCTTTCTTT.

The chain employs TRBV5-4 and TRBJ1-1; D is unclear. Germline V gene data show CDR1 as SGHNT and CDR2 as YYREEE (reference sequence). The CDR3 consists of 14 residues. Deletions cut 0 bases from V and 1 base from J, with 7 bases between. CDR3 region: CASSLANANTEAFF. In DNA form, the CDR3 reads TGTGCCAGCAGCTTGGCCAACGCGAACACTGAAGCTTTCTTT.

The J gene is TRBJ1-2, the V gene TRBV7-9; tentative D call: TRBD1 (5 bases). The CDR3 runs 14 residues. The germline V gene encodes CDR1 SEHNR and CDR2 FQNEAQ (reference sequence). V was pared by 4 bases and J by 6 bases, with 15 bases between. The CDR3 here is CASSSQGPLDGYTF. The CDR3 coding sequence is TGTGCCAGCAGCTCCCAGGGTCCGCTAGATGGCTACACCTTC.